Each of the 17 T cell receptor beta chains below was sequenced from the same sample in a study of identifying expanded T cells in peripheral blood. Using immunoSEQ multiplex PCR, the repertoire was profiled, and TCRdb retains in-frame clones only, with some absent. Here the sample spans around 94,000 clones, around 89% being singletons. The source material was blood. Receptors originate from a person between 18 and 70 years old in good health.

This clone has a single count. The rearrangement joins TRBV7-9 to TRBJ1-1; TRBD1 might be the D (5 bases). Trimming left V 1 base short and J 10 bases short, with 16 bases between. Per the germline V gene, CDR1 is SEHNR and CDR2 is FQNEAQ (reference sequence). CDR3 length equals 14 residues. The CDR3 coding sequence is TGTGCCAGCAGCTTAGGGACATCCGTGGGGGGAGCTTTCTTT. This translates into CASSLGTSVGGAFF.

The V and J genes are TRBV18 and TRBJ1-1; possible D gene TRBD1, 5 bases. Looked up from germline, CDR1 is KGHSH and CDR2 is LQKENI. Trimming stripped 6 bases from V and 0 bases from J, with 20 bases between. The CDR3 loop spans 17 amino acids. The CDR3 nucleotides are TGTGCCAGCTCCCCAGGACGCGGGGGGGGACTGAACACTGAAGCTTTCTTT. Residues: CASSPGRGGGLNTEAFF.

The chain carries TRBV7-9 and TRBJ2-3, with D tentatively TRBD1 (5 bases). Trimming took 3 bases from V and 4 from J, leaving 11 bases between them. The CDR3 runs 14 residues. Per germline, CDR1 SEHNR and CDR2 FQNEAQ (reference sequence). As DNA, the CDR3 is TGTGCCAGCAGCTTCTCGACAGATTCAGATACGCAGTATTTT. Translating gives CASSFSTDSDTQYF.

DNA of the CDR3: TGCGCCAGCACCCCCACACTAGCGGGATCTTCGGATACGCAGTATTTT. It codes for CASTPTLAGSSDTQYF. V is TRBV5-1 and J is TRBJ2-3; 10 nucleotides line up with TRBD2. In germline, CDR1 is SGHRS, CDR2 YFSETQ. The CDR3 loop spans 16 amino acids. The V segment lost 6 bases and the J segment 6 bases; nucleotides outside the gene matches: 13.

The CDR3 DNA follows: TGTGCCAGCAGTTGGGACAGGCTCTCTGGGGCCAACGTCCTGACTTTC. It encodes CASSWDRLSGANVLTF. The chain has TRBV27 and TRBJ2-6, with 8 bases lining up with TRBD1. Germline CDR1 is MNHEY and CDR2 is SMNVEV (reference sequence). V was pared by 4 bases and J by 0 bases, with 2 bases of the junction left unmatched. The CDR3 is made up of 16 amino acids.

This chain uses TRBV21-1 with TRBJ1-2; the listed D gene, TRBD1, was not tested against the DNA. TRBV21-1 is assigned pseudogene status. This CDR3 has 15 amino acids. The CDR3 is CASSNRTGDDYGYTF. The CDR3 DNA follows: TGTGCCAGCAGCAATAGGACAGGCGACGACTATGGCTACACCTTC.

V usage is TRBV7-4 and J usage is TRBJ2-6; maybe TRBD2 (5 bases). The CDR3 consists of 18 residues. V lost 5 bases and J lost 5, with 22 bases in between. Germline V gives CDR1 SGHVT, CDR2 SQSDAQ. DNA for the CDR3: TGTGCCAGCAGCGAGGGTAACAGCTCACAAAGTCGGGCCAACGTCCTGACTTTC. Translation gives CASSEGNSSQSRANVLTF.

This clone has a single count. CDR3 DNA sequence: TGTGCCAGCAGTCCCCCGGGGGGCCTCACCGGGGAGCTGTTTTTT. Translating it yields CASSPPGGLTGELFF. The chain uses TRBV28 and TRBJ2-2; possible D gene TRBD2, 7 bases. The CDR3 has 15 residues. Trimming stripped 5 bases from V and 4 bases from J, with 14 bases between. Germline-derived CDR1 and CDR2 are MDHEN and SYDVKM.

This chain joins TRBV5-4 and TRBJ1-1, with TRBD1 matching over 7 bases. J lost 4 bases, V lost 4 bases, and 10 bases had no gene match. Germline loops: CDR1 SGHNT, CDR2 YYREEE (reference sequence). This CDR3 has 15 amino acids. For the CDR3, the DNA is TGTGCCAGCAGCGATACCAGACAGGGTTTCACTGAAGCTTTCTTT. Its protein product is CASSDTRQGFTEAFF.

The V call is TRBV5-1, the J call TRBJ1-3; D might be TRBD1 (6 bases). Germline V gene sequence: CDR1 SGHRS, CDR2 YFSETQ. The CDR3 is made up of 15 amino acids. V was pared by 3 bases and J by 0 bases, with 10 bases between. CDR3 amino acids: CASSSGQFSGNTIYF. Here the CDR3 DNA reads TGCGCCAGCAGCTCCGGACAGTTCTCTGGAAACACCATATATTTT.

This clone was picked up a small number of times. This chain connects TRBV9 to TRBJ1-6; no clear D gene. CDR1 is SGDLS, CDR2 YYNGEE, per germline. V dropped 2 bases and J dropped 3 bases, with 3 bases sitting between them. The CDR3 runs 13 residues. The CDR3 is CASSVRYNSPLHF. CDR3 DNA sequence: TGTGCCAGCAGCGTCCGCTATAATTCACCCCTCCACTTT.

The chain carries TRBV28 and TRBJ2-5, with 7 bases lining up with TRBD1. J lost 3 bases, V lost 5 bases, and 9 bases had no gene match. The CDR3 length is 15 residues. Germline-derived CDR1 and CDR2 are MDHEN and SYDVKM. The CDR3 protein is CASSPRDSAKETQYF. For the CDR3, the DNA is TGTGCCAGCAGTCCCAGGGACAGCGCGAAAGAGACCCAGTACTTC.

The gene calls are TRBV11-2 and TRBJ2-7; D is perhaps TRBD2 (5 bases). The CDR3 contains 13 residues. Between the trimmed V and J ends, which lost 1 base and 3 bases, there was a span of 7 bases. Germline values: CDR1 SGHAT, CDR2 FQNNGV. The CDR3 coding sequence is TGTGCCAGCAGCTTAGTCCGGGACTACGAGCAGTACTTC. Its protein product is CASSLVRDYEQYF.

V and J are TRBV2 and TRBJ2-7, with D possibly being TRBD2 (6 bases). V was cut by 6 bases and J by 4 bases, with 13 bases left in between. The CDR3 contains 13 residues. Germline V gene sequence: CDR1 SNHLY, CDR2 FYNNEI. This chain's CDR3 is CASRRDGVYEQYF. Here the CDR3 DNA reads TGTGCCAGCAGGCGGGATGGAGTTTACGAGCAGTACTTC.

This clone was seen only once. V gene TRBV28 combines with J gene TRBJ1-1; the match to TRBD1 covers 8 bases. Germline assignment: CDR1 MDHEN and CDR2 SYDVKM. Trimming at V came to 8 bases and at J to 4 bases, leaving 6 bases not matched to a gene. The CDR3 contains 13 residues. Here the CDR3 reads CASREQGGTEAFF. In DNA form, the CDR3 reads TGTGCCAGCCGCGAACAGGGGGGCACTGAAGCTTTCTTT.

The J gene is TRBJ2-1, the V gene TRBV19, with 10 bases that match TRBD2. Trimming cost V 5 bases and J 10 bases; bases outside gene matches: 11. The CDR3 length is 15 residues. The germline CDR1 and CDR2 sequences are LNHDA and SQIVND (reference sequence). CDR3 bases: TGTGCCAGTAGTGGTCAGGCTAGCGGGAGCTTAGAGCAGTTCTTC. It yields the protein CASSGQASGSLEQFF.

J is TRBJ1-2 and V is TRBV30, with D perhaps TRBD1 (5 bases). V lost 5 bases, J lost 1 base, and 11 bases lay in between. The CDR3 spans 13 residues. The germline V gene has CDR1 GTSNPN and CDR2 SVGIG (reference sequence). This CDR3 reads CAWGSGLNYGYTF. Here the CDR3 DNA reads TGTGCCTGGGGGTCAGGGCTTAACTATGGCTACACCTTC.